This T cell receptor beta chain was observed in a study of graft-versus-host responses after intestinal transplantation. Study-wide context: Recipients underwent multivisceral, liver-intestinal, or isolated intestinal transplants.

Study results and caveats: Early after transplant, HvG declines were associated with peak levels of circulating GvH clones.

This clone was seen only once. Its antigen remains unknown. V was clipped by 3 bases and J by 7 bases, with 7 bases between them. The CDR3 covers 11 residues. From germline, CDR1 is SGHNT and CDR2 YYREEE (reference sequence). Some clones are missing from TCRdb's copy, which holds only in-frame ones; the method was immunoSEQ multiplex PCR. The repertoire holds 35,000 to 45,000 clones, with approximately 95% as singletons. The source material was PBMCs, sampled 700 to 850 days after intestinal transplantation. The sequence derives from a human patient who received an intestinal transplant, so some T cells may come from the graft donor. V gene TRBV5-4 combines with J gene TRBJ2-5; D unclear. This CDR3 is CASSSSGTQYF. CDR3 sequence (DNA): TGTGCCAGCAGCTCTAGTGGGACCCAGTACTTC.